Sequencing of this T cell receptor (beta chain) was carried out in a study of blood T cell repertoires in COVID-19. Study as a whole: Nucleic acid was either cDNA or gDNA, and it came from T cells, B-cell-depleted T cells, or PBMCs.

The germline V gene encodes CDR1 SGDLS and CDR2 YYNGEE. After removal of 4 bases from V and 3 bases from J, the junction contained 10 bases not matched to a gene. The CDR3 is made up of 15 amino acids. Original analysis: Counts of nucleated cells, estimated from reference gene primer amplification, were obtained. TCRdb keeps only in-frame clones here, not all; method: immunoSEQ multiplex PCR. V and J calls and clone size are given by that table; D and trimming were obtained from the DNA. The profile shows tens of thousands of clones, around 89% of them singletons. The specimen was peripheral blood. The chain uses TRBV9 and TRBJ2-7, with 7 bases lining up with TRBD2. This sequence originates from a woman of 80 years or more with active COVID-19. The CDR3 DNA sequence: TGTGCCAGCAGCCCCGGGGGACTATACTTCTACGAGCAGTACTTC. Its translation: CASSPGGLYFYEQYF.